This TCR beta chain was profiled in a study of T-cell memory formation after mild COVID-19. Trimming pared 3 bases from V and 0 bases from J, leaving 15 bases between. The CDR3 has 16 residues. Per the germline V gene, CDR1 is DFQATT and CDR2 is SNEGSKA (reference sequence). This clonotype was picked up a small number of times. TCRdb called the 5' RACE reads again in MiXCR, with one record for every CDR3 protein. The table lists hundreds of thousands of distinct CDR3 sequences, about 22% of them singletons. The sample consisted of PBMCs or a T cell subset sorted from them (not recorded which). V and J are TRBV20-1 and TRBJ2-1; possibly TRBD2 for D (5 bases). The sequence came from an adult woman who had mild COVID-19 (a few samples of this study predate the infection). Cell type and time point are not known. The CDR3 bases are TGCAGTGCTAGGGGTGTCGGTACTAGCTCCTACAATGAGCAGTTCTTC. The encoded protein is CSARGVGTSSYNEQFF.